The 11 T cell receptor beta chains given below trace back to one sample, sequenced in a study of blood T cell repertoires in COVID-19. TCRdb's table, derived via immunoSEQ multiplex PCR, lists solely in-frame clones and lacks some. The top ten clones hold less than 3% of a sample with 210,000 or so clones, around 83% of them seen once. Sequencing used peripheral blood. The receptors were sampled from a man aged 50-59 years with active or convalescent COVID-19.

V usage is TRBV18 and J usage is TRBJ2-3; a possible D gene is TRBD2 (5 bases). The CDR3 sequence is 14 residues long. The V gene's germline CDR1 is KGHSH and CDR2 LQKENI. Between the trimmed V and J ends, which lost 8 bases and 5 bases, there was a span of 17 bases. CDR3 residues: CASRGELGQDTQYF. CDR3 in DNA: TGTGCCAGCCGAGGCGAACTAGGTCAAGATACGCAGTATTTT.

This clone was seen only once. Other DNA sequences in this specimen translate into the identical CDR3. The J gene is TRBJ1-1, the V gene TRBV5-1, with 7 positions matching TRBD1. This CDR3 is built from 12 residues. The J segment lost 8 bases and the V segment lost 0 bases, leaving 1 base of the junction unmatched. Germline CDR1 SGHRS, CDR2 YFSETQ. CDR3 region: CASSLGQGEAFF. CDR3 bases: TGCGCCAGCAGCTTGGGACAGGGAGAAGCTTTCTTT.

The gene calls are TRBV4-1 and TRBJ2-3; a weak D match, TRBD2 (7 bases). Germline-derived CDR1 and CDR2 are MGHRA and YSYEKL. The CDR3 totals 16 residues. The V end was cut by 4 bases, the J end by 0 bases, with 14 bases between. The CDR3: CASSPSGGGSTDTQYF. As DNA, the CDR3 is TGCGCCAGCAGCCCCTCGGGGGGCGGGAGCACAGATACGCAGTATTTT.

The chain recombines TRBV5-1 with TRBJ1-4, with 9 positions matching TRBD1. This CDR3 comprises 17 residues. The V gene's germline CDR1 is SGHRS and CDR2 YFSETQ. With V trimmed by 4 bases and J by 4 bases, 11 bases remained unmatched. Here the CDR3 reads CASSPGQGLSFNEKLFF. The CDR3 DNA follows: TGCGCCAGCAGCCCGGGACAGGGCCTCTCTTTTAATGAAAAACTGTTTTTT.

This chain's CDR3 is CAISFSGSTDTQYF. As DNA, the CDR3 is TGTGCCATCAGTTTTAGCGGGAGCACAGATACGCAGTATTTT. The V and J genes are TRBV10-3 and TRBJ2-3; 7 nucleotides match TRBD2. With 5 bases clipped from V and 0 bases from J, the junction kept 2 bases outside the gene matches. Germline CDR1 reads ENHRY; CDR2 reads SYGVKD. The CDR3 loop spans 14 amino acids.

V gene TRBV7-2 combines with J gene TRBJ2-1, with TRBD2 identical over 7 bases. The CDR3 runs to 15 residues. The J segment lost 4 bases and the V segment lost 2 bases, leaving 5 bases of the junction unmatched. CDR1 is SGHTA, CDR2 FQGNSA, per germline. The CDR3 sequence: CASSLSLAVYNEQFF. The CDR3 DNA reads TGTGCCAGCAGCTTATCGCTAGCGGTTTACAATGAGCAGTTCTTC.

The chain joins TRBV28 to TRBJ2-5; TRBD2 is a possible D gene (6 bases). V lost 4 bases and J lost 5, with 23 bases in between. The CDR3 consists of 17 residues. CDR1 is MDHEN, CDR2 SYDVKM, per germline. In DNA form, the CDR3 reads TGTGCCAGCAGTTGGAACGGGTGGCGGGAAATCGGCGAGACCCAGTACTTC. Protein: CASSWNGWREIGETQYF.

The chain employs TRBV10-2 and TRBJ2-5; TRBD2 aligns across 13 bases. V gave up 2 bases and J gave up 2 bases; unmatched junction bases: 2. This CDR3 has 16 amino acids. The germline V gene encodes CDR1 WSHSY and CDR2 SAAADI. CDR3 sequence reads: CASSEPGLAGQETQYF. CDR3 bases: TGCGCCAGCAGTGAGCCGGGACTAGCGGGACAAGAGACCCAGTACTTC.

The J gene is TRBJ2-7, the V gene TRBV5-4; maybe TRBD1 (5 bases). V was shortened by 3 bases and J by 0 bases, with 19 bases between the two germline ends. The germline V gene has CDR1 SGHNT and CDR2 YYREEE (reference sequence). There are 17 residues in the CDR3. The CDR3 coding sequence is TGTGCCAGCAGCTCCCCCCGAGTGGGGCAGAGCTCCTACGAGCAGTACTTC. It is translated as CASSSPRVGQSSYEQYF. Supplemented by reference TRBV5-4 and TRBJ2-7, the full variable domain reads ETGVTQSPTHLIKTRGQQVTLRCSSQSGHNTVSWYQQALGQGPQFIFQYYREEENGRGNFPPRFSGLQFPNYSSELNVNALELDDSALYLCASSSPRVGQSSYEQYFGPGTRLTVT.

This chain links TRBV7-3 with TRBJ2-1, with TRBD2 matching over 10 bases. The CDR3 covers 15 residues. CDR1 and CDR2 from the germline V gene are SGHTA and FQGTGA. V shed 4 bases and J 5 bases; nucleotides not matched to a gene: 5. The DNA of the CDR3 is TGTGCCAGCAGCTCCGGGACTAGCGCCAACAATGAGCAGTTCTTC. Protein product: CASSSGTSANNEQFF. Filled out from reference TRBV7-3 and TRBJ2-1, the complete variable domain reads GAGVSQTPSNKVTEKGKYVELRCDPISGHTALYWYRQSLGQGPEFLIYFQGTGAADDSGLPNDRFFAVRPEGSVSTLKIQRTERGDSAVYLCASSSGTSANNEQFFGPGTRLTVL.

V gene TRBV11-2 combines with J gene TRBJ1-1, with TRBD1 identical over 11 bases. The V gene's germline CDR1 is SGHAT and CDR2 FQNNGV. The CDR3 consists of 15 residues. With 3 bases clipped from V and 3 bases from J, the junction kept 3 bases outside the gene matches. The CDR3 loop is CASSFPGQGDTEAFF. The CDR3 DNA sequence: TGTGCCAGCAGCTTCCCGGGACAGGGGGACACTGAAGCTTTCTTT.